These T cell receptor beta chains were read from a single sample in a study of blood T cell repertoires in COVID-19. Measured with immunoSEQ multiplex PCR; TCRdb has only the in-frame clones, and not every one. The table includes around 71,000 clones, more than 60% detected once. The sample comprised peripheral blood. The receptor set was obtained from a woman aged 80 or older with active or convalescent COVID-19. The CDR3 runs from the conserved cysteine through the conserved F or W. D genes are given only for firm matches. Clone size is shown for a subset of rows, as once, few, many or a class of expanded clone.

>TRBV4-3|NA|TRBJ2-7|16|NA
CASSQDHSGISYEQYF
TGCGCCAGCAGCCAAGATCATTCAGGTATTTCCTACGAGCAGTACTTC
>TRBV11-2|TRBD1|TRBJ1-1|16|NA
CASSMPGQGFLTEAFF
TGTGCCAGCAGCATGCCGGGACAGGGCTTTCTCACTGAAGCTTTCTTT
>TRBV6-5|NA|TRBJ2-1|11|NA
CASILGSKLFF
TGTGCCAGCATCCTGGGGAGTAAACTGTTCTTC
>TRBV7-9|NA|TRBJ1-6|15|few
CASSQDRFYNSPLHF
TGTGCCAGCAGCCAAGACAGGTTCTATAATTCACCCCTCCACTTT
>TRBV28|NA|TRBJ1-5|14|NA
CASSLAGGGQPQHF
TGTGCCAGCAGTTTGGCGGGGGGCGGTCAGCCCCAGCATTTT
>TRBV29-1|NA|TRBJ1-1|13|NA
CSVLSGTTTEAFF
TGCAGCGTTCTTTCCGGGACAACCACTGAAGCTTTCTTT
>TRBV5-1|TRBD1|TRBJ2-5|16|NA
CASLDYSDRGGETQYF
TGCGCCAGTTTGGACTACTCGGACAGGGGTGGGGAGACCCAGTACTTC
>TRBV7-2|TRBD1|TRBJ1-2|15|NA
CASSLLSQGADGYTF
TGTGCCAGCAGCTTATTGTCTCAGGGGGCCGATGGCTACACCTTC
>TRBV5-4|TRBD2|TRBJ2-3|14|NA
CASSLTSAGDTQYF
TGTGCCAGCAGCTTGACTAGCGCGGGAGATACGCAGTATTTT
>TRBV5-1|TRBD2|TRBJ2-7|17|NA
CASSLGGIAGGIHEQYF
TGCGCCAGCAGCTTGGGTGGAATAGCGGGGGGGATCCACGAGCAGTACTTC
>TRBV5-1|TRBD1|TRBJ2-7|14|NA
CASSPDRAETEQYF
TGCGCCAGCAGCCCGGACAGGGCCGAGACCGAGCAGTACTTC
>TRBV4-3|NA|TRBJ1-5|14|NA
CASSQDPLNQPQHF
TGCGCCAGCAGCCAAGATCCCCTCAATCAGCCCCAGCATTTT
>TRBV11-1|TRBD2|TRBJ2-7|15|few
CASSPKKRGSYEQYF
TGTGCCAGCAGCCCGAAAAAGCGGGGGTCCTACGAGCAGTACTTC
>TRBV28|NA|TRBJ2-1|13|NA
CASSLTGRNEQFF
TGTGCCAGCAGTTTAACAGGGCGGAATGAGCAGTTCTTC
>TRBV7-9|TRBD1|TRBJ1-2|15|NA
CASSLELGGTYGYTF
TGTGCCAGCAGCTTAGAGCTAGGGGGCACCTATGGCTACACCTTC
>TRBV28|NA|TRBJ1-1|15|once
CASTTGMGLFTEAFF
TGTGCCAGCACAACAGGAATGGGTTTGTTTACTGAAGCTTTCTTT
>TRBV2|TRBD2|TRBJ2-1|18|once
CASRATSGGRRTYNEQFF
TGTGCCAGCAGGGCGACTAGCGGGGGCCGACGGACCTACAATGAGCAGTTCTTC
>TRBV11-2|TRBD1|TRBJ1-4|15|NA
CASSLGQGFNEKLFF
TGTGCCAGCAGCTTGGGACAGGGATTTAATGAAAAACTGTTTTTT
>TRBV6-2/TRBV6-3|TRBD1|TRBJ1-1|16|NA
CASSYATGWTNTEAFF
TGTGCCAGCAGTTACGCGACAGGGTGGACGAACACTGAAGCTTTCTTT
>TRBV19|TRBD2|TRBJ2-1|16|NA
CASSRERGANYNEQFF
TGTGCCAGTAGTAGAGAGCGGGGGGCGAACTACAATGAGCAGTTCTTC
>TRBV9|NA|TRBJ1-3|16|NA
CASSMVGRSSGNTIYF
TGTGCCAGCAGCATGGTGGGGAGGTCCTCTGGAAACACCATATATTTT
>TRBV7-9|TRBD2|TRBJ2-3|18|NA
CASSPLLAGALSTDTQYF
TGTGCCAGCAGCCCCCTCCTAGCGGGGGCCCTGAGCACAGATACGCAGTATTTT
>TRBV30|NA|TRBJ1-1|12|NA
CAWSPGGTEAFF
TGTGCCTGGAGTCCTGGAGGGACTGAAGCTTTCTTT
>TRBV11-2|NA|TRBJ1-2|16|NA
CASSLGVAGNSRGYTF
TGTGCCAGCAGCTTAGGGGTGGCAGGGAATTCGCGCGGCTACACCTTC
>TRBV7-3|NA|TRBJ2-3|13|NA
CASSGGNTDTQYF
TGTGCCAGCAGCGGGGGCAACACAGATACGCAGTATTTT
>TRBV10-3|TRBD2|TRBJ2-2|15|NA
CAINTSGGASGELFF
TGTGCCATCAATACTAGCGGGGGGGCCTCCGGGGAGCTGTTTTTT
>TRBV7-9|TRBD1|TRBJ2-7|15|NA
CASSLAPQGAGEQYF
TGTGCCAGCAGCTTAGCCCCACAGGGGGCTGGCGAGCAGTACTTC
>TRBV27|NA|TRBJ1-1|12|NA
CASSSVNTEAFF
TGTGCCAGCAGTTCGGTTAACACTGAAGCTTTCTTT
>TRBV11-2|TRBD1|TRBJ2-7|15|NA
CASSPTRDRVGEQYF
TGTGCCAGCAGCCCGACCCGGGACAGGGTGGGAGAGCAGTACTTC
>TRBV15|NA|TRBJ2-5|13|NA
CATRQGLGETQYF
TGTGCCACCAGGCAGGGGTTGGGAGAGACCCAGTACTTC
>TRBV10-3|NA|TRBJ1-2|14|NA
CAISEIREGYGYTF
TGTGCCATCAGTGAGATTCGGGAAGGCTATGGCTACACCTTC
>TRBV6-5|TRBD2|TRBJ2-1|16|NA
CASSWVAGEGYNEQFF
TGTGCCAGCAGTTGGGTAGCGGGGGAGGGCTACAATGAGCAGTTCTTC
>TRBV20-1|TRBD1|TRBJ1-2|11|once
CSANRGPGYTF
TGCAGTGCTAACAGGGGGCCTGGCTACACCTTC
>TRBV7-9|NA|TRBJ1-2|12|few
CASSFQAEGYTF
TGTGCCAGCAGCTTTCAAGCGGAAGGCTACACCTTC
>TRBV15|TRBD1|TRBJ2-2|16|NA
CATSRLAGGNTGELFF
TGTGCCACCAGCAGACTGGCAGGGGGCAACACCGGGGAGCTGTTTTTT
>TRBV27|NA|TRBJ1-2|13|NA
CASSTVTNYGYTF
TGTGCCAGCAGCACAGTAACTAACTATGGCTACACCTTC
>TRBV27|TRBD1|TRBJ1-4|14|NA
CASSIRGLGEKLFF
TGTGCCAGCAGTATCAGGGGGCTCGGAGAAAAACTGTTTTTT